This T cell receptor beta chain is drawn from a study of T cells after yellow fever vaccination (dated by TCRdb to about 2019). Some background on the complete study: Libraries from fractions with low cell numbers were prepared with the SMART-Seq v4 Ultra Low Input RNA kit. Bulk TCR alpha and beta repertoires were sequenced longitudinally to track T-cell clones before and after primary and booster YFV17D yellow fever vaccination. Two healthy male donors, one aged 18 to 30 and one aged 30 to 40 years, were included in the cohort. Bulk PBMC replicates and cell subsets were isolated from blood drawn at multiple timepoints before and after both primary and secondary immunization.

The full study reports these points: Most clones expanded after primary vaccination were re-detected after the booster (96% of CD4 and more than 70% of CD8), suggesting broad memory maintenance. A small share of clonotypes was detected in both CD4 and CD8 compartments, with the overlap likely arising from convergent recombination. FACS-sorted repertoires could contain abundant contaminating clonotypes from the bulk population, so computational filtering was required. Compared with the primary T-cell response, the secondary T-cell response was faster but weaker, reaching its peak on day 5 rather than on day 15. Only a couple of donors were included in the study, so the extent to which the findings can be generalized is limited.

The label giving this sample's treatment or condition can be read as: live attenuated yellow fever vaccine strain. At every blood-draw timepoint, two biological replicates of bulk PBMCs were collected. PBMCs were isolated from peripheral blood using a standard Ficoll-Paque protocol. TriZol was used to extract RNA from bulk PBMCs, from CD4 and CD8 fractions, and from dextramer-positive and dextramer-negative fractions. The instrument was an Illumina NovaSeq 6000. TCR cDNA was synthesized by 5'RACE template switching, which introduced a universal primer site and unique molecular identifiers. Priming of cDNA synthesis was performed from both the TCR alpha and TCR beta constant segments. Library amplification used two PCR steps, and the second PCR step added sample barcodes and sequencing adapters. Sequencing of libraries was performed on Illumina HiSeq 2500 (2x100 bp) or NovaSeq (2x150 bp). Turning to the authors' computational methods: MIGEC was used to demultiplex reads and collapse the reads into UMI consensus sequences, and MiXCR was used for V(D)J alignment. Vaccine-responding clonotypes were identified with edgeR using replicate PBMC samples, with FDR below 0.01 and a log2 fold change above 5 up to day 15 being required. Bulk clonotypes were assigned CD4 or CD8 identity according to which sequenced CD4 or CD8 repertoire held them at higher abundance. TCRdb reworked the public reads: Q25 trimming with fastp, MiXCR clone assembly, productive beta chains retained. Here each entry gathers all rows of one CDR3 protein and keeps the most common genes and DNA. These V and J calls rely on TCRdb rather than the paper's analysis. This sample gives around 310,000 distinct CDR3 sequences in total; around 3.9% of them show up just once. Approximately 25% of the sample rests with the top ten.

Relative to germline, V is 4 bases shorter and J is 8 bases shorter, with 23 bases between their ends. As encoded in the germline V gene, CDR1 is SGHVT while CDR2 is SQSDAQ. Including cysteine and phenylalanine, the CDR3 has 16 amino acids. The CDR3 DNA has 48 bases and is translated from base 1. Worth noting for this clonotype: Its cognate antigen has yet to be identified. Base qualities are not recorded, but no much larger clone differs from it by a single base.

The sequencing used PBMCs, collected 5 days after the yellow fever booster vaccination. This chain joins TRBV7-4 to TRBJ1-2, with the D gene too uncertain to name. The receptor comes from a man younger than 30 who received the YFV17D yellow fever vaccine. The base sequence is TGTGCCAGCAGCTACTCCCTTCTTCCTGGAGGAGAAGGCTACACCTTC. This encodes CASSYSLLPGGEGYTF.